The present TCR beta chain was sequenced within a study of blood T cell repertoires in COVID-19 (dated by TCRdb to the early 2020s). Background for the entire study: Samples from collaborators originated in the United States, Italy and Spain and spanned both the acute and convalescent phases of COVID-19. The prospective study material was composed of cDNA or gDNA derived from T cells, B-cell-depleted T cells, or PBMCs. Subjects who had been exposed to COVID-19, were actively infected with it, or had recovered from it provided the deeply sampled blood TCRbeta repertoires that made up the dataset. The repertoires were released in a freely available public database intended as a resource for research on the immune response to SARS-CoV-2. The samples were drawn from two sources: the first 160 participants of the ongoing ImmuneRACE study, and about 1,300 subjects contributed by 6 global collaborators. The sample metadata nearly always contained a de-identified subject ID, COVID-19 status, age in years and sex. Where available, HLA class I and class II types were taken from metadata supplied by the sample provider and were not determined by assay-based typing.

TCRbeta CDR3 regions were amplified from genomic DNA by means of the immunoSEQ Assay, a bias-controlled multiplex PCR. For the original study's pipeline: The number of nucleated cells in each sample was estimated from the amplification of reference gene primers within the assay. Sequence reads were collapsed and filtered to measure the absolute abundance of every unique TCRbeta CDR3 rearrangement. For each sample, productive Simpson clonality was calculated by taking the square root of Simpson's diversity index across productive rearrangements. The source is immuneACCESS, and TCRdb retained only in-frame sequences with V and J called. Part of the clones is not carried over; for the studies checked, unresolved V genes explain less than half of this, and the remainder is unexplained. That table is the source of V, J and clone size, and D and trimming were worked out from the DNA. A total of over 200,000 clones appear in this sample, under 90% of them only once. The ten largest clones take up under 7% of the sample.

The study at large found these results: Clinical and demographic metadata were provided uncurated, with the amount varying by source and participant.

Another Seattle source contributed samples from volunteer blood donors who had recovered from COVID-19. Collaborating institutions collected whole blood in K2EDTA tubes following their own protocols. For TCRbeta analysis, collaborators shipped samples in one of three forms: frozen whole blood, isolated PBMCs, or DNA extracted from either of those sample types. Via the germline V gene, CDR1 is ENHRY and CDR2 SYGVKD. From the cysteine through the phenylalanine, the CDR3 covers 13 amino acids. Left in the record is the CDR3 DNA by itself, 39 bases read in frame from the first base. V trim: 10 bases; J trim: 8 bases; unmatched bases: 10. In this sample, this clone turned up once. The specificity of this receptor is unknown. Base qualities are missing; no much larger clone stands one base away.

The sequenced material came from peripheral blood. This chain joins TRBV10-3 to TRBJ2-2, with 7 bases in between that match TRBD2. This TCR derives from a man in his 60s who had recovered from COVID-19. The sequenced DNA: TGTGCCACCCGAGCGGGGTTGATTGGGGAGCTGTTTTTT. This gives the protein CATRAGLIGELFF.